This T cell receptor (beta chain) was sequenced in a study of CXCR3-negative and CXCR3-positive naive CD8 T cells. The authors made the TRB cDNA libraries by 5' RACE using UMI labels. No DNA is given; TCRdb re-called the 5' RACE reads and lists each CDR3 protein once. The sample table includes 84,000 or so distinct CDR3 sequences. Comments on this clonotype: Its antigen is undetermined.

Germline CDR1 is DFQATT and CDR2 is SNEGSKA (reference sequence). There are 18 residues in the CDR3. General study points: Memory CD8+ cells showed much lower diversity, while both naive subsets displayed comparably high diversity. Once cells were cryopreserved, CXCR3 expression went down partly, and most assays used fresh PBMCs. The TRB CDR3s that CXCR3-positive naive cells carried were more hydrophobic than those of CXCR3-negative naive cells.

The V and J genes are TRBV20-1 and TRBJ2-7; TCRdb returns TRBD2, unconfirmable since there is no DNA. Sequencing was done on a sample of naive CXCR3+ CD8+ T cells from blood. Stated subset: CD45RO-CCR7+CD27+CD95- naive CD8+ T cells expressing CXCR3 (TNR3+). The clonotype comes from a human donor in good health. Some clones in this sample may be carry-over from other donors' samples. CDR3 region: CSARDTGTSGRHSYEQYF.